This TCR beta chain was sequenced during a study of T cells in Graves' hyperthyroidism and ophthalmopathy (dated by TCRdb to about 2019). Looking at the study overall: Peripheral blood was collected at initial diagnosis, before any treatment. Whether ophthalmopathy could be predicted prospectively was tested in an independent validation cohort made up of approximately 19 hyperthyroidism patients plus 17 patients who later progressed to ophthalmopathy. TCR Vbeta CDR3 sequencing of some 140 peripheral blood samples (more than 40 ophthalmopathy, around 80 hyperthyroidism and around 17 progressor patients) is reported in the paper. Thyroid tissue and blood T-cell repertoires from six or seven Graves' hyperthyroidism patients were also compared in the study. To identify distinguishing TCR V-J signatures, a discovery cohort of some 100 patients was used, comprising under 45 with Graves' ophthalmopathy and 57 with stable Graves' hyperthyroidism. Once sampling was done, hyperthyroidism patients were given methimazole at a starting dose of 30 mg daily, whereas ophthalmopathy patients were given high-dose intravenous methylprednisolone. The approximately 90 discovery patients were randomly split 7:3 into training and test sets.

TCR beta CDR3 regions were amplified from RNA transcripts. The first round of RT-PCR for the TCR CDR3 was performed with the HTBI primer set and the Qiagen OneStep RT-PCR kit. A second multiplex PCR round built the libraries, followed by size selection and purification. Libraries were sequenced paired-end with 100 bp reads on an Illumina HiSeq2000. Per the original workflow: SOAPnuke was used to process the raw data, with reads discarded if the reads contained adapters or uncalled bases, had a mean Phred below 15, or lacked an exact constant-primer or identifier match. High-quality paired reads were merged using COPE v1.2.5, and each unique nucleotide sequence was defined as a clonotype. MiTCR v1.1 was used to align clonotypes to the IMGT TRBV, TRBD and TRBJ reference segments. Only V-J combinations with frequency above 0.0001, covering roughly 99% of repertoires, were analysed. A TCS score was defined as the ratio of F50 (clonal expansion) to E x V (chaos), with BLOSUM62-based TCRdist applied between CDR3 peptides within each V-J. Welch's t-statistics and random forest reduced roughly 540 V-J features to 13, which were used in a naive Bayes classifier (R e1071). Starting from the raw public reads, TCRdb applied fastp trimming at Q25, assembled clones with MiXCR and retained in-frame beta chains. Rows are unified per CDR3 protein, each entry keeping the most common DNA and genes. TCRdb, rather than the study authors, made the V and J calls. A total of 600,000 to 650,000 distinct CDR3 sequences appear in this sample, less than 25% of them only once. The ten most abundant clones make up about 34% of the sample.

In the ophthalmopathy patients, disease was moderately to severely active, with a Clinical Activity Score of 3 or more, a NOSPECS grade of 4 or more, and a duration of less than 3 months. Exclusion was applied to patients with uncontrolled infections, other autoimmune diseases, pregnancy or lactation. Diagnoses were based on clinical symptoms, serum thyroxine and TRAb, thyroid ultrasound and orbital computed tomography. Ficoll-Paque density gradient centrifugation was used to isolate PBMCs from 10 ml of fresh peripheral blood. Trizol reagent was used to extract total RNA, and RNA quality was then checked on an Agilent 2100 Bioanalyzer. Results and caveats for the whole study, not just this receptor: A 13 V-J signature model separated ophthalmopathy from stable hyperthyroidism, with approximately 87% sensitivity and about 81% specificity in cross-validation and 80%/75% in testing. Most expanded thyroid clonotypes (frequency above 0.001) were also detected in blood, a finding suggesting that blood repertoires may reflect thyroid immune responses. In validation, the model predicted progression to ophthalmopathy with 65% to 71% sensitivity and 72% to 75% specificity, a median of about six months before onset. No statistical method was used to set the sample size in advance, and investigators knew the group allocation.

V is pared back by 3 bases and J by 5 bases, with 14 bases lying between the germline termini. Spanning cysteine to phenylalanine, the CDR3 consists of 14 amino acids. The retained sequence is limited to the CDR3, 42 bases, with the frame set at the first base. CDR1 and CDR2 (KGHSH, LQKENI) derive from the germline V gene. This clonotype was seen ten or more times. Its recognized antigen is unknown. No base qualities exist here, and no much larger clone lies one base off it. This receptor was obtained from a man aged 25 to 40 with Graves' ophthalmopathy. The sequenced material came from blood. The sequence links TRBV18 to TRBJ2-7; the best D guess is TRBD1, with 6 bases matching. CDR3 reads: CASSPNSQGNEQYF. The base sequence is TGTGCCAGCTCACCCAACTCACAGGGTAACGAGCAGTACTTC.